One sample yielded the 10 T cell receptor beta chains listed below, sequenced in a study of blood T cell repertoires in COVID-19. The table came from immunoSEQ multiplex PCR; TCRdb's copy has only in-frame clones and leaves some out. The repertoire consists of roughly 160,000 clones, with approximately 83% occurring once and the leading ten covering roughly 2.8%. Sequencing was done on a sample of peripheral blood. The receptors were sampled from a woman between 55 and 75 years old with acute or convalescent COVID-19.

The sample holds a few counts of this clone. This chain links TRBV19 with TRBJ2-7, with D uncertain. Trimming cost V 3 bases and J 2 bases, with 14 bases left between them. Germline CDR1 LNHDA, CDR2 SQIVND (reference sequence). There are 15 residues in the CDR3. Here the CDR3 DNA reads TGTGCCAGTAGTATTACCTCGTCAGGCCCCTACGAGCAGTACTTC. Protein sequence: CASSITSSGPYEQYF.

The DNA for the CDR3 is TGTGCCAGCTCTACAGGGGGTGACACTGAAGCTTTCTTT. This gives the protein CASSTGGDTEAFF. The rearrangement links TRBV18 to TRBJ1-1; 8 bases line up with TRBD1. With 6 bases clipped from V and 3 bases from J, the junction kept 3 bases outside the gene matches. Germline V lookup: CDR1 KGHSH, CDR2 LQKENI. CDR3 length: 13 amino acids.

The chain recombines TRBV5-6 with TRBJ1-2; 7 bases are shared with TRBD1. The V gene end was trimmed by 9 bases and the J gene end by 3 bases; junction bases not matched to a gene: 8. Looked up from germline, CDR1 is SGHDT and CDR2 is YYEEEE. The CDR3 is 13 residues long. CDR3 bases: TGTGCCATCCCAGGGACAGCTGACTATGGCTACACCTTC. Its translation is CAIPGTADYGYTF.

The chain employs TRBV4-1 and TRBJ2-6; 10 bases are a match to TRBD1. Germline CDR1 is MGHRA and CDR2 is YSYEKL. With 3 bases clipped from V and 0 bases from J, the junction kept 17 bases outside the gene matches. The CDR3 totals 22 residues. CDR3 sequence reads: CASSHHLRSTGGELSGANVLTF. CDR3 coding DNA: TGCGCCAGCAGCCATCACCTGCGATCGACAGGGGGCGAACTCTCTGGGGCCAACGTCCTGACTTTC.

This clone is a singleton in its sample. CDR3 loop: CASSQQGAHDTGELFF. The CDR3 nucleotides read TGTGCCAGCAGCCAACAGGGGGCGCATGACACCGGGGAGCTGTTTTTT. The chain recombines TRBV11-3 with TRBJ2-2; 9 bases fit TRBD1. Germline values: CDR1 SGHNT, CDR2 YENEEA. There are 16 residues in the CDR3. The J segment lost 3 bases and the V segment lost 5 bases, leaving 7 bases of the junction unmatched.

The genes are TRBV20-1 and TRBJ2-7, with TRBD2 identical over 9 bases. The CDR3 runs to 13 residues. Per the germline V gene, CDR1 is DFQATT and CDR2 is SNEGSKA (reference sequence). Trimming cost V 3 bases and J 4 bases; bases outside gene matches: 4. CDR3 amino acids: CSASLAGGYEQYF. CDR3 DNA sequence: TGCAGTGCTAGTCTGGCGGGGGGGTACGAGCAGTACTTC.

This chain links TRBV5-1 with TRBJ2-2, with 11 bases fitting TRBD1. Germline lookup yields CDR1 SGHRS and CDR2 YFSETQ. The CDR3 has 17 residues. V gave up 2 bases and J gave up 1 base; unmatched junction bases: 4. CDR3 DNA: TGCGCCAGCAGCTTCCGGACAGGGGGCTTGAACACCGGGGAGCTGTTTTTT. Its translation is CASSFRTGGLNTGELFF.

This clone has just one count. The chain recombines TRBV18 with TRBJ1-1; 8 bases map to TRBD1. The CDR3 sequence is 13 residues long. V shed 3 bases and J 8 bases; nucleotides not matched to a gene: 5. Germline CDR1 and CDR2: KGHSH and LQKENI. The CDR3 DNA reads TGTGCCAGCTCACCGTCCCGGGACAGGGAAGCTTTCTTT. It specifies CASSPSRDREAFF.

This clone was seen once. The chain uses TRBV15 and TRBJ2-1; D not resolved. Looked up from germline, CDR1 is LNHNV and CDR2 is YYDKDF (reference sequence). The CDR3 has 16 amino acids. V was trimmed by 0 bases and J by 0 bases, leaving 9 bases between them. The DNA of the CDR3 is TGTGCCACCAGCAGAGATCCCCCGAGCTCCTACAATGAGCAGTTCTTC. Amino acid sequence: CATSRDPPSSYNEQFF.

The rearrangement links TRBV12-3 or TRBV12-4 to TRBJ2-3; a weak D match, TRBD1 (6 bases). The CDR3 covers 12 residues. V shed 6 bases and J shed 6 bases, with 10 bases lying between them. This CDR3 reads CASSVQGDTQYF. The CDR3 nucleotides are TGTGCCAGCAGCGTGCAGGGGGATACGCAGTATTTT.